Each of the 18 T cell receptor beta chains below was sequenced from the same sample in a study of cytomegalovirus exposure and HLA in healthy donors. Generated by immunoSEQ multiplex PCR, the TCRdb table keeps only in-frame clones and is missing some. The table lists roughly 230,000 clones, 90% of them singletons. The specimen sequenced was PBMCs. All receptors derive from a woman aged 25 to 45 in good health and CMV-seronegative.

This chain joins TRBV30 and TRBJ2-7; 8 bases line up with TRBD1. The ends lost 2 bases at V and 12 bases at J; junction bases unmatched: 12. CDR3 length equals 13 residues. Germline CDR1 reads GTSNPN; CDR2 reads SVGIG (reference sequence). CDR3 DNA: TGTGCCTGGAGTCGAGAGACAGGGGTGTTCTGGTACTTC. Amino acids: CAWSRETGVFWYF.

The CDR3 coding sequence is TGTGCCAGCAGTTTCATGCAGGGCCACGAGCAGTACTTC. It encodes CASSFMQGHEQYF. J is TRBJ2-7 and V is TRBV27; the D gene is possibly TRBD1 (5 bases). The germline V gene encodes CDR1 MNHEY and CDR2 SMNVEV (reference sequence). This CDR3 has 13 amino acids. Between the trimmed V and J ends, which lost 3 bases and 5 bases, there was a span of 11 bases.

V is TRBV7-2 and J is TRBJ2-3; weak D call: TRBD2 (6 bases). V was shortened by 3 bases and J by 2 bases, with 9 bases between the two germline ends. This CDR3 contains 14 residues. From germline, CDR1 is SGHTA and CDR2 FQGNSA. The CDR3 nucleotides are TGTGCCAGCAGCTTTGGCGGGACCACAGATACGCAGTATTTT. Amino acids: CASSFGGTTDTQYF.

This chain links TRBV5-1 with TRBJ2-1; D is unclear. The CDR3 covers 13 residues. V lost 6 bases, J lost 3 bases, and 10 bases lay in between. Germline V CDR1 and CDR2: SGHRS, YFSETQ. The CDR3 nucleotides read TGCGCCAGCATCTCACCTAGCTACAATGAGCAGTTCTTC. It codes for CASISPSYNEQFF.

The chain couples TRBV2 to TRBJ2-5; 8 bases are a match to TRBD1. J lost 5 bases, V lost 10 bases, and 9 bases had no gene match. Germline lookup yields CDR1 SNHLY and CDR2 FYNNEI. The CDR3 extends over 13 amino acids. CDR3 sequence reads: CAIRDRPKETQYF. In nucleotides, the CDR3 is TGTGCCATAAGGGACAGGCCCAAGGAGACCCAGTACTTC. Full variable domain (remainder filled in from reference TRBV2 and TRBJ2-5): EPEVTQTPSHQVTQMGQEVILRCVPISNHLYFYWYRQILGQKVEFLVSFYNNEISEKSEIFDDQFSVERPDGSNFTLKIRSTKLEDSAMYFCAIRDRPKETQYFGPGTRLLVL.

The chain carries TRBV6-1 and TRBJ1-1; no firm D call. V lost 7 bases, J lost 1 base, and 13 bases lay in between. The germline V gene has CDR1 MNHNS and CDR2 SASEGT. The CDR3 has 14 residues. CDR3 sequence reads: CASIRRRENTEAFF. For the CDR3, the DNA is TGTGCCAGCATTAGGAGGAGGGAGAACACTGAAGCTTTCTTT.

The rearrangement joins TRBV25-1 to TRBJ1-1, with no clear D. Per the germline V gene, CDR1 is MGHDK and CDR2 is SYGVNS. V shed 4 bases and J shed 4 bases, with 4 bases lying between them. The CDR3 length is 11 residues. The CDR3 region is CASSGGTEAFF. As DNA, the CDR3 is TGTGCCAGCAGTGGGGGCACTGAAGCTTTCTTT.

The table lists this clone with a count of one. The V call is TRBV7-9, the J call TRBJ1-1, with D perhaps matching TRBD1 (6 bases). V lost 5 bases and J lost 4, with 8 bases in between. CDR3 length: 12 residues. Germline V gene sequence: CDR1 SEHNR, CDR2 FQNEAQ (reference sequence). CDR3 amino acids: CASSLRGTEAFF. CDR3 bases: TGTGCCAGCAGCCTCAGGGGCACTGAAGCTTTCTTT.

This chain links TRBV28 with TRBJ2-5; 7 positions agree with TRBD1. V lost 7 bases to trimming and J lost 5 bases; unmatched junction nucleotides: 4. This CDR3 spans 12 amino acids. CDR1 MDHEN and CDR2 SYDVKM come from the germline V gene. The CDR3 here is CASTRDSETQYF. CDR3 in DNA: TGTGCCAGCACCAGGGACAGTGAGACCCAGTACTTC.

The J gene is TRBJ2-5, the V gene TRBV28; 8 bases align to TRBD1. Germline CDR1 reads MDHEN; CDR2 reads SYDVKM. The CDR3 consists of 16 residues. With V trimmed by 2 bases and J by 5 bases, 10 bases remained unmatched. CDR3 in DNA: TGTGCCAGCAGTTTAATTTCAGGGGGCATCTTGGAGACCCAGTACTTC. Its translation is CASSLISGGILETQYF.

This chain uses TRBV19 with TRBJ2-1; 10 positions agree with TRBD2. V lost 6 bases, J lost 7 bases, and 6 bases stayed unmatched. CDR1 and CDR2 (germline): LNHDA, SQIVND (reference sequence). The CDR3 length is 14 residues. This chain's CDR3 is CASSIRTSGNEQFF. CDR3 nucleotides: TGTGCCAGTAGCATCCGGACTAGCGGAAATGAGCAGTTCTTC. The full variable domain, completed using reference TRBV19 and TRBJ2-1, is DGGITQSPKYLFRKEGQNVTLSCEQNLNHDAMYWYRQDPGQGLRLIYYSQIVNDFQKGDIAEGYSVSREKKESFPLTVTSAQKNPTAFYLCASSIRTSGNEQFFGPGTRLTVL.

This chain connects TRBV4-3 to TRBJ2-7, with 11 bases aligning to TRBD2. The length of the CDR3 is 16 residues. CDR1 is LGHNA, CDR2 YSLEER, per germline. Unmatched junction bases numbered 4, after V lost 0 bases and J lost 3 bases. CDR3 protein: CASSQDPGTSGYEQYF. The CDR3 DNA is TGCGCCAGCAGCCAAGATCCGGGGACTAGCGGCTACGAGCAGTACTTC.

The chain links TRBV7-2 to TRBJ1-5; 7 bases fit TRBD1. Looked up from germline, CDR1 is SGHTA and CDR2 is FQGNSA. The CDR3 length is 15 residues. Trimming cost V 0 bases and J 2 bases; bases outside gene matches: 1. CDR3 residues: CASSLAGQGNQPQHF. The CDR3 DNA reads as TGTGCCAGCAGCTTAGCCGGACAGGGCAATCAGCCCCAGCATTTT.

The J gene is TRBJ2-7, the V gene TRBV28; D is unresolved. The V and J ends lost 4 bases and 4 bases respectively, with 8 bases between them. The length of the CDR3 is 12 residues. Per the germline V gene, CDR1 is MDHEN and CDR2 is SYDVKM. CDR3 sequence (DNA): TGTGCCAGCAGTTCCCCCTCGTACGAGCAGTACTTC. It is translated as CASSSPSYEQYF.

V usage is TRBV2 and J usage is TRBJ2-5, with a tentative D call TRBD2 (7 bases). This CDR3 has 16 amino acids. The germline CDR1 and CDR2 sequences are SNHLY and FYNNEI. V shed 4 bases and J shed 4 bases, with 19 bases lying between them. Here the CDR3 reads CASSGELWGGGETQYF. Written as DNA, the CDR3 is TGTGCCAGCAGTGGCGAGTTGTGGGGGGGCGGAGAGACCCAGTACTTC.

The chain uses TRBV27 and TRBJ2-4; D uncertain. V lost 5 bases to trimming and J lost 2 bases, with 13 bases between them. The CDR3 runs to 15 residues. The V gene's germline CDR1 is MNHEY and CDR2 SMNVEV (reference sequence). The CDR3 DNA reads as TGTGCCAGCAGTGCTAGGTTGGGTTCCAAAAACATTCAGTACTTC. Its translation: CASSARLGSKNIQYF.

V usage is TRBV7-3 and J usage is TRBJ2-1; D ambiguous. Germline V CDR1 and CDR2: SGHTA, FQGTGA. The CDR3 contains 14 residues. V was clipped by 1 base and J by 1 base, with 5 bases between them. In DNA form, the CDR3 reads TGTGCCAGCAGCTTAATGGGGTCCTACAATGAGCAGTTCTTC. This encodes CASSLMGSYNEQFF. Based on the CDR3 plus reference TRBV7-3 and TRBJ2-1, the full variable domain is GAGVSQTPSNKVTEKGKYVELRCDPISGHTALYWYRQSLGQGPEFLIYFQGTGAADDSGLPNDRFFAVRPEGSVSTLKIQRTERGDSAVYLCASSLMGSYNEQFFGPGTRLTVL.

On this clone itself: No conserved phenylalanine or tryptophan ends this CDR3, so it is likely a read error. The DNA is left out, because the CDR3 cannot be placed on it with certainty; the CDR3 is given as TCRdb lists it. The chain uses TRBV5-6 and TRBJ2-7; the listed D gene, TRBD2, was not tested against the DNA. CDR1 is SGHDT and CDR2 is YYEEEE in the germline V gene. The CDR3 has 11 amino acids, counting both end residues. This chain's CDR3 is CASSGTSGRAN.